This TCR beta chain was sequenced during a study of a mutant IDH1 vaccine in newly diagnosed glioma. Overall study: Receipt of radiotherapy, temozolomide, or both preceded the study, and most received both.

Trimming at V came to 4 bases and at J to 7 bases, leaving 2 bases not matched to a gene. The CDR3 extends over 13 amino acids. Germline V gene data show CDR1 as SGHVS and CDR2 as FQNEAQ. Assay: immunoSEQ multiplex PCR; the TCRdb copy retains only in-frame clones and omits some. Of around 33,000 clones in the sample, around nine tenths were seen once. Time point here: baseline, week 1 (first vaccination visit). Regarding treatment: pre-vaccination baseline after standard-of-care therapy. Source: PBMCs, taken from a glioma patient treated with radiotherapy, temozolomide or both. The rearrangement uses TRBV7-8 and TRBJ1-4; 8 bases map to TRBD1. This sequence originates from a woman aged 40-49 years with glioma. CDR3 protein: CASSSTGVEKLFF. The DNA of the CDR3 is TGTGCCAGCAGCTCGACAGGGGTTGAAAAACTGTTTTTT.